This T cell receptor beta chain was obtained from a study of post-analysis software for immune sequencing data. General study results and limits: Relative to controls, patients had 4 or 5 TRBV segments at higher frequency, with TRBV5-6, TRBV5-1 and TRBV20-1 among these.

The TCR beta cDNA libraries contained unique molecular identifiers. A single record per CDR3 protein comes from TCRdb applying MiXCR to the PCR reads. The sample records fewer than 850,000 distinct CDR3 sequences, 35% to 55% being singletons. Comments on this clonotype: No antigen is known for it.

With 4 bases clipped from V and 5 bases from J, the junction kept 12 bases outside the gene matches. The CDR3 consists of 17 residues. The material sequenced was blood. The rearrangement uses TRBV12-3 or TRBV12-4 and TRBJ2-5, with TRBD2 matching 11 bases. This TCR was recovered from a girl aged 5 to 17 with multiple sclerosis. The CDR3 spells CASSWTSGLQVRETQYF. CDR3 nucleotide sequence: TGTGCCAGCAGTTGGACTAGCGGGCTCCAAGTGAGGGAGACCCAGTACTTC.